A selection of T cell receptor beta chains follows, all from one sample in a study of shared clonotypes between healthy human individuals. Sequencing was performed with immunoSEQ multiplex PCR; in TCRdb, only in-frame clones are kept and a portion is missing. The sample comprises some 1.4 million clones, around 95% of which are singletons, and roughly 1.1% rests with the top ten. Input material: naive CD4+ T cells sorted from blood. These receptors were collected from a man in his thirties or forties in good health. Both conserved end residues are part of each CDR3. The order of the fields is CDR3 length, D gene, J gene, V gene, clone size, CDR3 protein, CDR3 DNA. D genes are given only for firm matches. Part of the rows lack a size; the others show once, few, many or a class for expanded clones.

15 | NA | TRBJ1-2 | TRBV28 | NA | CASNPFRQGYYGYTF | TGTGCCAGCAATCCCTTCCGGCAGGGGTACTATGGCTACACCTTC
15 | TRBD2 | TRBJ2-7 | TRBV28 | NA | CASSKRGLAGNEQYF | TGTGCCAGCAGCAAAAGGGGACTAGCGGGAAACGAGCAGTACTTC
14 | NA | TRBJ2-7 | TRBV13 | NA | CASSHRPNSYEQYF | TGTGCCAGCAGCCACAGACCCAACTCCTACGAGCAGTACTTC
14 | NA | TRBJ2-7 | TRBV28 | once | CASSPVGQYYEQYF | TGTGCCAGCAGCCCGGTGGGGCAGTACTACGAGCAGTACTTC
17 | TRBD1 | TRBJ2-5 | TRBV10-1 | NA | CASSESIGTGVKETQYF | TGCGCCAGCAGTGAGTCGATTGGGACAGGGGTAAAAGAGACCCAGTACTTC
13 | NA | TRBJ1-5 | TRBV19 | NA | CASSRVPKQPQHF | TGTGCCAGCTCCAGGGTCCCAAAGCAGCCCCAGCATTTT
16 | TRBD1 | TRBJ2-3 | TRBV28 | NA | CASSPRQGENTDTQYF | TGTGCCAGCAGCCCTAGACAGGGGGAGAACACAGATACGCAGTATTTT
15 | NA | TRBJ2-7 | TRBV14 | once | CASSQVEGAAYEQYF | TGTGCCAGCAGCCAAGTGGAGGGGGCGGCCTACGAGCAGTACTTC
14 | NA | TRBJ2-7 | TRBV5-1 | NA | CASSTRTDSYEQYF | TGCGCCAGCAGCACGCGGACAGACTCCTACGAGCAGTACTTC
15 | NA | TRBJ2-3 | TRBV28 | NA | CASSLIWGRPDTQYF | TGTGCCAGCAGTTTAATATGGGGGAGACCAGATACGCAGTATTTT
14 | TRBD1 | TRBJ2-7 | TRBV6-1 | NA | CASISTHRGYEQYF | TGTGCCAGCATCTCGACTCACAGGGGCTACGAGCAGTACTTC
14 | NA | TRBJ2-5 | TRBV7-2 | once | CASSRGGGPETQYF | TGTGCCAGCAGCCGGGGCGGGGGCCCAGAGACCCAGTACTTC
16 | TRBD2 | TRBJ2-7 | TRBV18 | NA | CASSTGLAGKVGEQYF | TGTGCCAGCTCAACCGGACTAGCGGGGAAGGTGGGGGAGCAGTACTTC
13 | NA | TRBJ2-7 | TRBV18 | NA | CASSPGGTYEQYF | TGTGCCAGCTCACCAGGGGGGACCTACGAGCAGTACTTC
13 | NA | TRBJ1-2 | TRBV5-4 | NA | CASSLETAFGYTF | TGTGCCAGCAGCTTGGAAACAGCCTTTGGCTACACCTTC
15 | TRBD2 | TRBJ2-1 | TRBV19 | NA | CASSIGAGVNDEQFF | TGTGCCAGTAGTATCGGAGCGGGAGTTAATGATGAGCAGTTCTTC
13 | NA | TRBJ2-1 | TRBV28 | NA | CASSFSNYNEQFF | TGTGCCAGCAGTTTTTCCAACTACAATGAGCAGTTCTTC
16 | TRBD1 | TRBJ1-4 | TRBV6-5 | NA | CASSFSPGQGVEKLFF | TGTGCCAGCAGTTTTTCACCGGGACAGGGGGTTGAAAAACTGTTTTTT
16 | TRBD2 | TRBJ2-7 | TRBV11-2 | NA | CASSPGAVAGSYEQYF | TGTGCCAGCAGCCCCGGTGCGGTAGCGGGAAGCTACGAGCAGTACTTC
12 | TRBD1 | TRBJ1-2 | TRBV19 | NA | CASMRGQSGYTF | TGTGCCAGTATGAGGGGGCAGAGTGGCTACACCTTC
15 | NA | TRBJ1-2 | TRBV19 | NA | CASSIIQAEGVGYTF | TGTGCCAGTAGTATAATCCAGGCCGAAGGAGTTGGCTACACCTTC
15 | NA | TRBJ2-7 | TRBV5-1 | NA | CASRSMLSQSYEQYF | TGCGCCAGCAGGAGCATGCTATCGCAATCCTACGAGCAGTACTTC
15 | NA | TRBJ1-3 | TRBV7-2 | once | CASSFDSTSGNTIYF | TGTGCCAGCAGCTTCGACAGCACCTCTGGAAACACCATATATTTT
12 | NA | TRBJ2-7 | TRBV28 | NA | CASRTFAYEQYF | TGTGCCAGCAGGACTTTTGCTTACGAGCAGTACTTC
14 | NA | TRBJ2-7 | TRBV18 | NA | CASSQESQTYEQYF | TGTGCCAGCTCCCAAGAGTCCCAAACCTACGAGCAGTACTTC
14 | TRBD1 | TRBJ2-1 | TRBV5-1 | NA | CASSKGAGDNEQFF | TGCGCCAGCAGCAAGGGGGCTGGGGACAATGAGCAGTTCTTC
12 | NA | TRBJ2-7 | TRBV29-1 | NA | CSVGPGGQEQYF | TGCAGCGTTGGCCCCGGGGGGCAAGAGCAGTACTTC
15 | NA | TRBJ1-5 | TRBV28 | NA | CASSFLSGGHQPQHF | TGTGCCAGCAGTTTCCTCTCGGGGGGACATCAGCCCCAGCATTTT
13 | NA | TRBJ2-3 | TRBV2 | NA | CASSAGTSDTQYF | TGTGCCAGCAGCGCGGGGACTTCAGATACGCAGTATTTT